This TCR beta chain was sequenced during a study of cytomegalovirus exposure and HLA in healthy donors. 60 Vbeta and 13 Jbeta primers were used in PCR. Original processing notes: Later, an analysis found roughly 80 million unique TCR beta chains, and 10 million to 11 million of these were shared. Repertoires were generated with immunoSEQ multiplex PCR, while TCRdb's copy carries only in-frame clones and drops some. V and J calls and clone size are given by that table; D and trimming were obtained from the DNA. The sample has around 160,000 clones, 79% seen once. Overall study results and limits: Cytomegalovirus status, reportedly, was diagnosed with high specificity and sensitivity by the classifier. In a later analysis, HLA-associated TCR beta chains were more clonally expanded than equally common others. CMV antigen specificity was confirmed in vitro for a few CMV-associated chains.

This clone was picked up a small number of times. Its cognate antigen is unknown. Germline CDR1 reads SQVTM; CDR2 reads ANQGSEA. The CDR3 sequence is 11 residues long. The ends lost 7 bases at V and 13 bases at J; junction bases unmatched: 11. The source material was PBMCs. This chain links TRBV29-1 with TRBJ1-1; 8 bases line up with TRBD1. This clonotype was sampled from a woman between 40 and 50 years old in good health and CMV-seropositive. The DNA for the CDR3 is TGCAGCGCTAAAACAGGGGGTATTGGTTTCTTT. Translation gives CSAKTGGIGFF.